A single sample gave rise to the 18 T cell receptor beta chains below, sequenced in a study of cytomegalovirus exposure and HLA in healthy donors. PCR was performed using 60 Vbeta and 13 Jbeta primers. Generated by immunoSEQ multiplex PCR, the TCRdb table keeps only in-frame clones and is missing some. Altogether about 150,000 clones are present, over 60% being singletons, with the ten largest covering approximately 13%. The sequenced sample was PBMCs. The receptors were sampled from a man aged 40-49 years in good health and CMV-seropositive.

The rearrangement links TRBV5-1 to TRBJ2-7, with 9 bases fitting TRBD1. With 3 bases clipped from V and 6 bases from J, the junction kept 7 bases outside the gene matches. Germline CDR1 reads SGHRS; CDR2 reads YFSETQ. The CDR3 spans 14 residues. The CDR3 protein is CASSSDRGGLEQYF. In DNA, the CDR3 is TGCGCCAGCAGCTCCGACAGGGGGGGGCTCGAGCAGTACTTC.

For this clone: A read error may account for a junction end that differs from germline. V is TRBV5-5 and J is TRBJ1-1; D might be TRBD1 (6 bases). The CDR3 totals 16 residues. Germline lookup yields CDR1 SGHKS and CDR2 YYEKEE (reference sequence). The CDR3 coding sequence is TGCGCCAGCAGCCTCCTTAGATCAAGGGGGGGCACTGAAGCTTTCTTT. Residues: CASSLLRSRGGTEAFF.

The V and J genes are TRBV19 and TRBJ2-7; a weak D match, TRBD1 (7 bases). The V gene's germline CDR1 is LNHDA and CDR2 SQIVND (reference sequence). The CDR3 consists of 19 residues. Trimming cost V 3 bases and J 1 base, with 25 bases left between them. The CDR3 sequence is CASSMTAGRGRGFSYEQYF. CDR3 bases: TGTGCCAGTAGTATGACGGCGGGAAGGGGGCGCGGTTTTTCCTACGAGCAGTACTTC.

In DNA, the CDR3 is TGTGCCAGCAGCTTAGGGGGACAGGGGGTCTACGAGCAGTACTTC. Translation gives CASSLGGQGVYEQYF. The V and J genes are TRBV7-2 and TRBJ2-7, with 11 bases matching TRBD1. In germline, CDR1 is SGHTA, CDR2 FQGNSA. CDR3 length equals 15 residues. J lost 3 bases, V lost 1 base, and 2 bases had no gene match.

J is TRBJ1-4 and V is TRBV15; 10 bases align to TRBD1. CDR3 length equals 14 residues. Trimming removed 3 bases from V and 8 bases from J; junction bases left unmatched: 3. Germline loops: CDR1 LNHNV, CDR2 YYDKDF (reference sequence). The CDR3 nucleotides are TGTGCCACCAGCAGGGCGGGACAGGGGGAAAAACTGTTTTTT. Its protein product is CATSRAGQGEKLFF. Filled out from reference TRBV15 and TRBJ1-4, the complete variable domain reads DAMVIQNPRYQVTQFGKPVTLSCSQTLNHNVMYWYQQKSSQAPKLLFHYYDKDFNNEADTPDNFQSRRPNTSFCFLDIRSPGLGDTAMYLCATSRAGQGEKLFFGSGTQLSVL.

The chain combines TRBV18 with TRBJ2-1, with TRBD1 matching 7 bases. This CDR3 comprises 14 residues. Germline V lookup: CDR1 KGHSH, CDR2 LQKENI. The ends lost 6 bases at V and 6 bases at J; junction bases unmatched: 8. CDR3 region: CASSPASGGNEQFF. The DNA of the CDR3 is TGTGCCAGCTCCCCAGCGTCAGGGGGCAATGAGCAGTTCTTC.

This chain's CDR3 is CASSSHYEQYF. The CDR3 nucleotides read TGTGCCAGCAGTTCGCACTACGAGCAGTACTTC. The V call is TRBV7-9, the J call TRBJ2-5; no reliable D call. The J call may not be correct, given that the DNA end is closer to TRBJ2-7. CDR1 and CDR2 (germline): SEHNR, FQNEAQ (reference sequence). The CDR3 consists of 11 residues.

The J gene is TRBJ2-7, the V gene TRBV5-5; 8 bases map to TRBD1. The germline V gene has CDR1 SGHKS and CDR2 YYEKEE (reference sequence). There are 16 residues in the CDR3. The V and J ends lost 0 bases and 4 bases, in that order; junction bases with no gene match: 9. The CDR3, as DNA: TGTGCCAGCAGCTTGGAAACCGGGACAGGAGGTTACGAGCAGTACTTC. Encoded protein: CASSLETGTGGYEQYF.

V usage is TRBV6-5 and J usage is TRBJ2-7, with 12 nucleotides matching TRBD2. Trimming removed 6 bases from V and 7 bases from J; junction bases left unmatched: 4. The germline V gene encodes CDR1 MNHEY and CDR2 SVGAGI. The CDR3 runs to 13 residues. The CDR3: CASRLLAGGEQYF. CDR3 sequence (DNA): TGTGCCAGCAGGCTACTAGCGGGAGGTGAGCAGTACTTC.

This chain connects TRBV11-2 to TRBJ1-6; D gene ambiguous. The germline V and J ends were trimmed by 0 bases and 8 bases, with 5 bases remaining between them. Germline lookup yields CDR1 SGHAT and CDR2 FQNNGV. CDR3 length: 13 residues. In nucleotides, the CDR3 is TGTGCCAGCAGCTTAGATTTATATTCACCCCTCCACTTT. Translating it yields CASSLDLYSPLHF.

The chain joins TRBV18 to TRBJ1-3; D perhaps matches TRBD1 (5 bases). The CDR3 sequence is 14 residues long. CDR1 and CDR2 (germline): KGHSH, LQKENI. V lost 1 base, J lost 1 base, and 5 bases lay in between. The DNA for the CDR3 is TGTGCCAGCTCACCACAGGGGTCTGGAAACACCATATATTTT. This gives the protein CASSPQGSGNTIYF.

The chain has TRBV7-9 and TRBJ2-2, with 8 bases that match TRBD2. This CDR3 has 14 amino acids. Trimming removed 5 bases from V and 4 bases from J; junction bases left unmatched: 3. Germline V gene sequence: CDR1 SEHNR, CDR2 FQNEAQ (reference sequence). Written as DNA, the CDR3 is TGTGCCAGCAGCCCGAGCGGGAGCACCGGGGAGCTGTTTTTT. Protein product: CASSPSGSTGELFF.

CDR3 protein: CASSLGAGKDEQYF. CDR3 sequence (DNA): TGTGCCAGCAGCTTGGGAGCGGGGAAGGACGAGCAGTACTTC. The rearrangement links TRBV5-4 to TRBJ2-7; the match to TRBD2 covers 7 bases. The CDR3 consists of 14 residues. After removal of 0 bases from V and 5 bases from J, the junction contained 5 bases not matched to a gene. Germline lookup yields CDR1 SGHNT and CDR2 YYREEE (reference sequence).

The CDR3 nucleotides are TGTGCCTGGAGTCCTTTAGAGAGCTCCTACGAGCAGTACTTC. This sequence encodes CAWSPLESSYEQYF. This chain connects TRBV30 to TRBJ2-7; no clear D. V lost 2 bases and J 0 bases, leaving 11 bases between the germline ends. This CDR3 region has 14 residues. The germline gives CDR1 GTSNPN, CDR2 SVGIG (reference sequence).

This clone was counted once. This chain joins TRBV5-1 and TRBJ2-4; a weak D match, TRBD1 (6 bases). CDR3 length equals 13 residues. Germline V lookup: CDR1 SGHRS, CDR2 YFSETQ. V lost 0 bases and J 12 bases, leaving 13 bases between the germline ends. The CDR3 DNA is TGCGCCAGCAGCTTGGAGGACAGAGGCAGTCAGTACTTC. It yields the protein CASSLEDRGSQYF.

V and J are TRBV7-3 and TRBJ2-7; D is possibly TRBD1 (6 bases). V lost 5 bases and J lost 5, with 19 bases in between. This CDR3 is built from 15 residues. CDR1 is SGHTA and CDR2 is FQGTGA in the germline V gene. As DNA, the CDR3 is TGTGCCAGCAGCGGGCGACGACAGGTCCTCCACGAGCAGTACTTC. It yields the protein CASSGRRQVLHEQYF.

The rearrangement joins TRBV15 to TRBJ2-1; the D gene is possibly TRBD1 (5 bases). The CDR3 has 15 residues. The germline V and J ends were trimmed by 0 bases and 7 bases, with 13 bases remaining between them. Germline V lookup: CDR1 LNHNV, CDR2 YYDKDF (reference sequence). CDR3 sequence reads: CATSRDLGQRNEQFF. Written as DNA, the CDR3 is TGTGCCACCAGCAGAGATCTGGGGCAAAGGAATGAGCAGTTCTTC.

This rearrangement joins TRBV5-1 to TRBJ2-2; 8 nucleotides agree with TRBD2. The CDR3 contains 15 residues. V shed 0 bases, J shed 4 bases, and the junction held 2 bases outside the gene matches. Germline assignment: CDR1 SGHRS and CDR2 YFSETQ. This CDR3 is CASSLASGFTGELFF. CDR3 DNA: TGCGCCAGCAGCTTGGCTAGCGGGTTCACCGGGGAGCTGTTTTTT.